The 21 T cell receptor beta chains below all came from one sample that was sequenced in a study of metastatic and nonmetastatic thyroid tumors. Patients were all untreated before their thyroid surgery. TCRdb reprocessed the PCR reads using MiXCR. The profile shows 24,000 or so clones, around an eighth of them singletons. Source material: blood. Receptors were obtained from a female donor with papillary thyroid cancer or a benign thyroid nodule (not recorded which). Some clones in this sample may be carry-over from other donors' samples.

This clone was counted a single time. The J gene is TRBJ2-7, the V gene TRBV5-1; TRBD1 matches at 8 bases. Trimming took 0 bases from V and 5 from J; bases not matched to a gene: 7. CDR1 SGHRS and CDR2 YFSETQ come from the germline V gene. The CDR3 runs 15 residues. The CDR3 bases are TGCGCCAGCAGCTTGGACCAGGGACAGGCAGACGAGCAGTACTTC. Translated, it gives CASSLDQGQADEQYF. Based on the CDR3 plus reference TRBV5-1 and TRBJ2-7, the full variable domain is KAGVTQTPRYLIKTRGQQVTLSCSPISGHRSVSWYQQTPGQGLQFLFEYFSETQRNKGNFPGRFSGRQFSNSRSEMNVSTLELGDSALYLCASSLDQGQADEQYFGPGTRLTVT.

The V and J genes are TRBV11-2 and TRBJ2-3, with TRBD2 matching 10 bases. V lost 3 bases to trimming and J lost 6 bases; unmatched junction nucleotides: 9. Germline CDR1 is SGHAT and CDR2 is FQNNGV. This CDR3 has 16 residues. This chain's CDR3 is CASSFLSSGRTDTQYF. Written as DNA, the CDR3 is TGTGCCAGCAGCTTTTTGTCTAGCGGGAGAACGGATACGCAGTATTTT.

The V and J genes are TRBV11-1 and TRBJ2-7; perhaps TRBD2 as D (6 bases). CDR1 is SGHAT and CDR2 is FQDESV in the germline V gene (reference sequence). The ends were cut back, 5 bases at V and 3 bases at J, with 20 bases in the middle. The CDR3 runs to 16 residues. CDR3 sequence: CASSRTGVHPFYEQYF. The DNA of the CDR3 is TGTGCCAGCAGCCGAACGGGGGTACACCCTTTCTACGAGCAGTACTTC.

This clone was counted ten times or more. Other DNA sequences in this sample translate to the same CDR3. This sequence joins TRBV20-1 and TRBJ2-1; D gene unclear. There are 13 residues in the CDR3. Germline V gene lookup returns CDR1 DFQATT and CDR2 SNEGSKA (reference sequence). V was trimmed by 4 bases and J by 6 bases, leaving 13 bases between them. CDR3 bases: TGCAGTGCTAAACGTCCCGGACCCAATGAGCAGTTCTTC. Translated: CSAKRPGPNEQFF.

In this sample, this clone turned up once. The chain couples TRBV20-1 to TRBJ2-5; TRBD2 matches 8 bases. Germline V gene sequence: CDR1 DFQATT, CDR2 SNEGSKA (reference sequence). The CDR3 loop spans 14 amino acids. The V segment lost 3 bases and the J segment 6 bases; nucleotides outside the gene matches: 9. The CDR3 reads CSASGAGVLQTQYF. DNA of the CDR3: TGCAGTGCTAGTGGAGCGGGAGTTTTGCAGACCCAGTACTTC.

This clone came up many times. The CDR3 DNA sequence: TGTGCCAGCAGCGCCGCGCCGCATTCCTACGAGCAGTACTTC. Its protein product is CASSAAPHSYEQYF. The V gene is TRBV7-3, the J gene TRBJ2-7, with no clear D. In germline, CDR1 is SGHTA, CDR2 FQGTGA. The length of the CDR3 is 14 residues. Between the trimmed V and J ends, which lost 5 bases and 1 base, there was a span of 12 bases.

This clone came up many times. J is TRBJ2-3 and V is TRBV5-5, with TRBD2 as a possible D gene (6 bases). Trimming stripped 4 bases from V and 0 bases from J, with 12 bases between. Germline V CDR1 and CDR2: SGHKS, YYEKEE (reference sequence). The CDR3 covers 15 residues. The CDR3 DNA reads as TGTGCCAGCAGCCTGGGACTTGAGAGCACAGATACGCAGTATTTT. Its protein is CASSLGLESTDTQYF.

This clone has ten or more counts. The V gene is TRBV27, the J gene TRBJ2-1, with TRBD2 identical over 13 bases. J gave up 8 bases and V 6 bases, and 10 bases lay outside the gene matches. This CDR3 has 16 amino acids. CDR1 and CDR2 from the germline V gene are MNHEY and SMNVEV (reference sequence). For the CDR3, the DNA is TGTGCCAGCAGAGGACTAGCGGGAGTTAGAGTTTATGAGCAGTTCTTC. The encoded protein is CASRGLAGVRVYEQFF.

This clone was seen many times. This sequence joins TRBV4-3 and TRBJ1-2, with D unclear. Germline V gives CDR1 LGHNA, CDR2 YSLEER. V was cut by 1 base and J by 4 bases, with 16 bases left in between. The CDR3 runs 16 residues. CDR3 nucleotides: TGCGCCAGCAGCCAAGTTAGGGTTGGCGGGTCCTATGGCTACACCTTC. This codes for CASSQVRVGGSYGYTF.

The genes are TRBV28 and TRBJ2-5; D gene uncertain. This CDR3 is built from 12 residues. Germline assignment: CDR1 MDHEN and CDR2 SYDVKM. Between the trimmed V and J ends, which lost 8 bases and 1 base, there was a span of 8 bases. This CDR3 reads CASGMGQETQYF. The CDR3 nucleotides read TGTGCCAGCGGTATGGGCCAAGAGACCCAGTACTTC.

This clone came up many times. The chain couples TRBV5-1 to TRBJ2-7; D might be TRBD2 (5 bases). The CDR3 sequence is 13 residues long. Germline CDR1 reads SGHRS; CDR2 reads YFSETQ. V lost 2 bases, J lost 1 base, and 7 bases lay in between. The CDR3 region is CASSFGLSYEQYF. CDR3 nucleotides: TGCGCCAGCAGCTTCGGACTTTCCTACGAGCAGTACTTC.

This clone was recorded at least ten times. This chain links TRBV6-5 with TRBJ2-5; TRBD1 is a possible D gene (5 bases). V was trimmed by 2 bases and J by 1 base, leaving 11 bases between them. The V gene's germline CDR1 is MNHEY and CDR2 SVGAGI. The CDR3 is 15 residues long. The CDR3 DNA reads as TGTGCCAGCAGTTACACTACAGGTCCCCAAGAGACCCAGTACTTC. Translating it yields CASSYTTGPQETQYF.

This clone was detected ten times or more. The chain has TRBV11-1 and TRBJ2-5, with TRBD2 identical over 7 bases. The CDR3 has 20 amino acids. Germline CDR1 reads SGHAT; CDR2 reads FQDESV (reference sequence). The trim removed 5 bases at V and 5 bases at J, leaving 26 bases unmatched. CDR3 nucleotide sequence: TGTGCCAGCAGCAATATATGGGCTCCGGGGCGGGAGATGAATTCCGAGACCCAGTACTTC. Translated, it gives CASSNIWAPGREMNSETQYF.

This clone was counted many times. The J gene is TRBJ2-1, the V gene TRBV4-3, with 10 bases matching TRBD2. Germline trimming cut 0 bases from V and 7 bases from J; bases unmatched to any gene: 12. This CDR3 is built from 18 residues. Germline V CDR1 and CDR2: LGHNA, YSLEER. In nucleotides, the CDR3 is TGCGCCAGCAGCCAAGATAGAACGGTACTAGCGGGAAAAAATGAGCAGTTCTTC. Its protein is CASSQDRTVLAGKNEQFF.

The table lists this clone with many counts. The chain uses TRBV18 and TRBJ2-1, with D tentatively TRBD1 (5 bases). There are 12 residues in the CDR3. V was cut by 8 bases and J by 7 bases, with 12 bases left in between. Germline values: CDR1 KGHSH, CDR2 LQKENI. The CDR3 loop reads CASHPKGNEQFF. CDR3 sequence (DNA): TGTGCCAGCCATCCGAAGGGGAATGAGCAGTTCTTC.

CDR3 loop: CASSLEPATNSPLHF. Written as DNA, the CDR3 is TGCGCCAGCAGCTTGGAGCCAGCTACGAATTCACCCCTCCACTTT. This rearrangement joins TRBV5-1 to TRBJ1-6; the D is unclear. The CDR3 loop spans 15 amino acids. The V and J ends lost 0 bases and 7 bases respectively, with 11 bases between them. Germline V gene data show CDR1 as SGHRS and CDR2 as YFSETQ.

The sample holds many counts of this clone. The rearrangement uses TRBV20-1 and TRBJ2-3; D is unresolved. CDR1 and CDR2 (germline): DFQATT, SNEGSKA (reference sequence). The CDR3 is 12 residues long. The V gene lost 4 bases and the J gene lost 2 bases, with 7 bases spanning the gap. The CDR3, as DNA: TGCAGTGCTAAAATAGACACAGATACGCAGTATTTT. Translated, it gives CSAKIDTDTQYF.

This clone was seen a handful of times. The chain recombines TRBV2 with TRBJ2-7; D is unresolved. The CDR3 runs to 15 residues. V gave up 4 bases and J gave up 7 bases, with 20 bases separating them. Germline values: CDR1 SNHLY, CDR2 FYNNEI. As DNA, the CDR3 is TGTGCCAGCAGTGGGTGGTACTATGGCCGGGTAGAGCAGTACTTC. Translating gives CASSGWYYGRVEQYF.

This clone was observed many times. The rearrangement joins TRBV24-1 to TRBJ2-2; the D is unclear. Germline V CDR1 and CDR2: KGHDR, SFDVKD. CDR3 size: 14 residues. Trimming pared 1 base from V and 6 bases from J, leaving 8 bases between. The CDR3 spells CATSDFWESGELFF. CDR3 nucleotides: TGTGCCACCAGTGATTTTTGGGAATCCGGGGAGCTGTTTTTT.

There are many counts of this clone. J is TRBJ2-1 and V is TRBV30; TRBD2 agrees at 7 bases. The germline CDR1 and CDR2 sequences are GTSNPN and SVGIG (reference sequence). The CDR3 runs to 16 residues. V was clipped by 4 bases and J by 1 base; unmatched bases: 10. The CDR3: CAWNRRDYQSYNEQFF. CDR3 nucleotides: TGTGCCTGGAACCGCAGGGACTACCAATCCTACAATGAGCAGTTCTTC.

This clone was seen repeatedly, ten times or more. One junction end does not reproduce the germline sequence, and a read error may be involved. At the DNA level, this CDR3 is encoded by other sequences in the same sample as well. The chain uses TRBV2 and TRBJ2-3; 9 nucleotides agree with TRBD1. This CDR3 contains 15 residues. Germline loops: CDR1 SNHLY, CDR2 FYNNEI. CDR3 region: CASSEWTGVTDTQYF. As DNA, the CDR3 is TGCGCCAGCAGTGAATGGACAGGGGTAACAGATACGCAGTATTTT.